The T cell receptor (beta chain) described here comes from a study of cytomegalovirus exposure and HLA in healthy donors. The wider study: A prior study identified roughly 110 million unique TCR beta sequences from roughly 180 million T cells.

The PCR contained 60 Vbeta and 13 Jbeta primers. The assay was immunoSEQ multiplex PCR, and TCRdb's table has in-frame clones only and misses some. The sample consists of 130,000 to 150,000 clones, roughly 70% of them appearing once. From germline, CDR1 is SGHRS and CDR2 YFSETQ. The CDR3 contains 14 residues. The V gene lost 0 bases and the J gene lost 1 base, with 8 bases spanning the gap. Findings and limits, study-wide: HLA alleles were associated with around 17,000 TCR beta sequences in a later analysis at 0.05 false discovery rate. In a later analysis, productive TCRs from donors in an Asian-associated ancestry cluster reportedly carried fewer N-insertions than the cohort mean.

As concerns this clone: Its antigen is not known.

The receptor comes from a woman aged 40-49 years in good health and CMV-seronegative. The sample comprised PBMCs. The chain uses TRBV5-1 and TRBJ2-7; tentatively, D is TRBD1 (5 bases). CDR3 DNA sequence: TGCGCCAGCAGCTTGGATCAGGGTTCCTACGAGCAGTACTTC. Its protein product is CASSLDQGSYEQYF.